This entry concerns a single T cell receptor (beta chain). This CDR3 spans 15 amino acids. Trimming took 1 base from V and 2 from J; bases not matched to a gene: 5. CDR1 and CDR2 from the germline V gene are LNHNV and YYDKDF (reference sequence). This sample was included in a study of blood T cell repertoires in COVID-19. Study processing details: Reference gene primers were amplified, and this amplification served to estimate nucleated cell counts. Libraries were prepared by immunoSEQ multiplex PCR; TCRdb keeps only in-frame clonotypes and omits some of them. V and J calls and clone size are given by that table; D and trimming were obtained from the DNA. The sample holds about 140,000 clones, 80% to 90% seen once.

This sequence joins TRBV15 and TRBJ2-7, with 7 bases fitting TRBD2. This receptor was identified in a woman in her fifties or sixties with active COVID-19. The sample was peripheral blood. In DNA form, the CDR3 reads TGTGCCACCAGCAGAGGTGGGGGGGGAACCTACGAGCAGTACTTC. This gives the protein CATSRGGGGTYEQYF.